The rows below give T cell receptor beta chains drawn from one sample of a study of T-cell memory formation after mild COVID-19. TCRdb re-called the 5' RACE reads through MiXCR, storing one row per CDR3 protein. This sample has approximately 410,000 distinct CDR3 sequences, with about 25% found just once. Sample: PBMCs or a T cell subset sorted from them (not recorded which). The receptors here all came from an adult woman who had mild COVID-19 (a few samples of this study predate the infection). Cell type and time point are not known. Both conserved end residues are part of each CDR3. A D gene is named only where the DNA matches it firmly. Clone sizes are given selectively: once, few, many, or a class where the clone is expanded.

J gene: TRBJ2-1
D gene: TRBD1
clone size: -
V gene: TRBV5-1
CDR3 protein: CASSSNPGTVYNEQFF
CDR3 DNA: TGCGCCAGCAGTTCTAATCCCGGGACAGTTTACAATGAGCAGTTCTTC

J gene: TRBJ1-1
D gene: TRBD1
clone size: -
V gene: TRBV28
CDR3 protein: CASSLFPRTGMGTEAFF
CDR3 DNA: TGTGCCAGCAGTTTATTCCCTCGGACAGGGATGGGCACTGAAGCTTTCTTT

J gene: TRBJ2-7
D gene: TRBD1
clone size: many
V gene: TRBV7-9
CDR3 protein: CASSALDRDTYEQYF
CDR3 DNA: TGTGCCAGCAGCGCACTCGACAGGGACACCTACGAGCAGTACTTC

J gene: TRBJ2-7
D gene: -
clone size: few
V gene: TRBV24-1
CDR3 protein: CATSDPRAGTYEQYF
CDR3 DNA: TGTGCCACCAGTGACCCCAGGGCAGGGACTTACGAGCAGTACTTC

J gene: TRBJ1-2
D gene: -
clone size: -
V gene: TRBV5-5
CDR3 protein: CASSGPQGDYGYTF
CDR3 DNA: TGTGCCAGCAGCGGCCCTCAGGGTGACTATGGCTACACCTTC

J gene: TRBJ2-3
D gene: TRBD1
clone size: few
V gene: TRBV7-3
CDR3 protein: CASSSGQGLSTDTQYF
CDR3 DNA: TGTGCCAGCAGTTCTGGACAGGGCCTATCAACAGATACGCAGTATTTT

J gene: TRBJ2-7
D gene: TRBD1
clone size: -
V gene: TRBV4-1
CDR3 protein: CASSQPRDSGQYF
CDR3 DNA: TGCGCCAGCAGCCAACCCCGGGACAGTGGGCAGTACTTC

J gene: TRBJ2-5
D gene: -
clone size: -
V gene: TRBV29-1
CDR3 protein: CSVEQGFKETQYF
CDR3 DNA: TGCAGCGTTGAACAGGGATTCAAAGAGACCCAGTACTTC

J gene: TRBJ1-2
D gene: -
clone size: many
V gene: TRBV12-3/TRBV12-4
CDR3 protein: CASSSRVYGYTF
CDR3 DNA: TGTGCCAGCAGTTCCCGGGTCTATGGCTACACCTTC

J gene: TRBJ2-2
D gene: TRBD2
clone size: few
V gene: TRBV6-2/TRBV6-3
CDR3 protein: CASSPAGVAGELFF
CDR3 DNA: TGTGCCAGCAGTCCCGCGGGAGTGGCCGGGGAGCTGTTTTTT

J gene: TRBJ2-5
D gene: TRBD1
clone size: few
V gene: TRBV6-5
CDR3 protein: CASSLGVGGFYSETQYF
CDR3 DNA: TGTGCCAGCAGCCTAGGTGTAGGGGGCTTCTATTCGGAGACCCAGTACTTC

J gene: TRBJ2-2
D gene: -
clone size: few
V gene: TRBV7-7
CDR3 protein: CASSSGHLPGELFF
CDR3 DNA: TGTGCCAGCAGTTCGGGCCATCTCCCCGGGGAGCTGTTTTTT

J gene: TRBJ2-5
D gene: -
clone size: few
V gene: TRBV24-1
CDR3 protein: CATSGPAEGRVETQYF
CDR3 DNA: TGTGCCACCAGTGGTCCGGCCGAGGGCCGGGTGGAGACCCAGTACTTC

J gene: TRBJ2-7
D gene: TRBD2
clone size: -
V gene: TRBV7-2
CDR3 protein: CASSPSGRGEQYF
CDR3 DNA: TGTGCCAGCAGCCCCAGCGGGAGAGGCGAGCAGTACTTC

J gene: TRBJ2-7
D gene: -
clone size: -
V gene: TRBV27
CDR3 protein: CASSSQWGVVYEQYF
CDR3 DNA: TGTGCCAGCAGTTCCCAATGGGGGGTAGTCTACGAGCAGTACTTC

J gene: TRBJ2-1
D gene: -
clone size: -
V gene: TRBV30
CDR3 protein: CAWSVLDTYNNEQFF
CDR3 DNA: TGTGCCTGGAGTGTACTGGACACGTACAACAATGAGCAGTTCTTC

J gene: TRBJ2-5
D gene: TRBD1
clone size: many
V gene: TRBV9
CDR3 protein: CASSGTGAGETQYF
CDR3 DNA: TGTGCCAGCAGTGGGACAGGGGCTGGGGAGACCCAGTACTTC

J gene: TRBJ1-1
D gene: -
clone size: few
V gene: TRBV27
CDR3 protein: CASSLGAGVTEAFF
CDR3 DNA: TGTGCCAGCAGTTTAGGTGCAGGGGTCACTGAAGCTTTCTTT

J gene: TRBJ1-1
D gene: -
clone size: few
V gene: TRBV9
CDR3 protein: CASSVGTVMNTEAFF
CDR3 DNA: TGTGCCAGCAGCGTTGGAACAGTGATGAACACTGAAGCTTTCTTT

J gene: TRBJ2-1
D gene: -
clone size: -
V gene: TRBV7-9
CDR3 protein: CASSLPPIGAPEQFF
CDR3 DNA: TGTGCCAGCAGCTTACCCCCTATTGGGGCTCCCGAGCAGTTCTTC

J gene: TRBJ2-2
D gene: -
clone size: few
V gene: TRBV5-1
CDR3 protein: CASSPDRRGTGELFF
CDR3 DNA: TGCGCCAGCAGCCCGGACAGGAGGGGGACCGGGGAGCTGTTTTTT

J gene: TRBJ1-1
D gene: -
clone size: -
V gene: TRBV14
CDR3 protein: CASSPLGKQAFF
CDR3 DNA: TGTGCCAGCAGCCCCTTGGGGAAACAGGCTTTCTTT

J gene: TRBJ2-3
D gene: -
clone size: few
V gene: TRBV20-1
CDR3 protein: CSAMGSVSTDTQYF
CDR3 DNA: TGCAGTGCTATGGGATCAGTTAGCACAGATACGCAGTATTTT

J gene: TRBJ2-1
D gene: -
clone size: few
V gene: TRBV5-1
CDR3 protein: CASSLQGFTYNEQFF
CDR3 DNA: TGCGCCAGCAGCTTGCAGGGTTTCACGTACAATGAGCAGTTCTTC

J gene: TRBJ1-1
D gene: -
clone size: -
V gene: TRBV30
CDR3 protein: CAWSEGPNTEAFF
CDR3 DNA: TGTGCCTGGAGTGAGGGACCGAACACTGAAGCTTTCTTT

J gene: TRBJ1-1
D gene: -
clone size: few
V gene: TRBV6-5
CDR3 protein: CASSQNRAEAFF
CDR3 DNA: TGTGCCAGCAGTCAGAACAGGGCCGAAGCTTTCTTT

J gene: TRBJ2-2
D gene: -
clone size: -
V gene: TRBV27
CDR3 protein: CASSLGKTTGELFF
CDR3 DNA: TGTGCCAGCAGTTTAGGGAAAACCACCGGGGAGCTGTTTTTT

J gene: TRBJ1-1
D gene: -
clone size: many
V gene: TRBV4-2
CDR3 protein: CASSQDNTNLNTEAFF
CDR3 DNA: TGTGCCAGCAGCCAAGATAATACGAATTTGAACACTGAAGCTTTCTTT

J gene: TRBJ2-3
D gene: -
clone size: -
V gene: TRBV4-1
CDR3 protein: CASSQPPPGADTQYF
CDR3 DNA: TGCGCCAGCAGCCAACCACCCCCCGGGGCAGATACGCAGTATTTT

J gene: TRBJ2-4
D gene: TRBD2
clone size: -
V gene: TRBV24-1
CDR3 protein: CATSASGKAKNIQYF
CDR3 DNA: TGTGCCACCAGTGCCAGCGGGAAAGCCAAAAACATTCAGTACTTC

J gene: TRBJ2-5
D gene: TRBD2
clone size: few
V gene: TRBV18
CDR3 protein: CASSPLDWTSGRSVGETQYF
CDR3 DNA: TGTGCCAGCTCACCCCTCGACTGGACTAGCGGGAGGAGCGTAGGCGAGACCCAGTACTTC

J gene: TRBJ2-2
D gene: -
clone size: few
V gene: TRBV6-5
CDR3 protein: CASSYSWLALNTGELFF
CDR3 DNA: TGTGCCAGCAGTTACTCTTGGCTAGCACTGAACACCGGGGAGCTGTTTTTT

J gene: TRBJ2-7
D gene: -
clone size: -
V gene: TRBV2
CDR3 protein: CASSPTTTGYYYEQYF
CDR3 DNA: TGTGCCAGCAGTCCCACAACTACGGGCTACTACTACGAGCAGTACTTC

J gene: TRBJ2-1
D gene: TRBD2
clone size: few
V gene: TRBV3-1
CDR3 protein: CASSHYGTSVHEQFF
CDR3 DNA: TGTGCCAGCAGCCACTACGGGACTAGCGTGCATGAGCAGTTCTTC

J gene: TRBJ2-7
D gene: TRBD1
clone size: few
V gene: TRBV30
CDR3 protein: CAWSVQGSEQYF
CDR3 DNA: TGTGCCTGGAGTGTACAGGGGAGCGAGCAGTACTTC

J gene: TRBJ2-3
D gene: -
clone size: many
V gene: TRBV7-9
CDR3 protein: CASRRDPLHTDTQYF
CDR3 DNA: TGTGCCAGCAGAAGGGACCCCCTCCACACAGATACGCAGTATTTT

J gene: TRBJ2-1
D gene: -
clone size: -
V gene: TRBV5-1
CDR3 protein: CASSLAFRTDEQFF
CDR3 DNA: TGCGCCAGCAGCTTGGCATTTAGGACGGATGAGCAGTTCTTC

J gene: TRBJ2-3
D gene: TRBD1
clone size: -
V gene: TRBV15
CDR3 protein: CATSRGQGRSTDTQYF
CDR3 DNA: TGTGCCACCAGCAGAGGACAGGGTCGGAGCACAGATACGCAGTATTTT

J gene: TRBJ1-1
D gene: -
clone size: -
V gene: TRBV14
CDR3 protein: CASSPGRVAFF
CDR3 DNA: TGTGCCAGCAGCCCGGGCCGGGTAGCTTTCTTT

J gene: TRBJ1-2
D gene: -
clone size: many
V gene: TRBV5-1
CDR3 protein: CASSLWAANYGYTF
CDR3 DNA: TGCGCCAGCAGCTTGTGGGCAGCTAACTATGGCTACACCTTC

J gene: TRBJ1-6
D gene: -
clone size: -
V gene: TRBV7-9
CDR3 protein: CASSLISGRNSPLHF
CDR3 DNA: TGTGCCAGCAGCTTAATAAGTGGGAGGAATTCACCCCTCCACTTT

J gene: TRBJ2-1
D gene: -
clone size: -
V gene: TRBV7-9
CDR3 protein: CASTVGGAYNEQFF
CDR3 DNA: TGTGCCAGCACCGTCGGGGGAGCCTACAATGAGCAGTTCTTC

J gene: TRBJ2-4
D gene: -
clone size: -
V gene: TRBV25-1
CDR3 protein: CASSAPHIQYF
CDR3 DNA: TGTGCCAGCAGTGCCCCCCACATTCAGTACTTC

J gene: TRBJ2-5
D gene: TRBD2
clone size: -
V gene: TRBV6-1
CDR3 protein: CASSEVAGVETQYF
CDR3 DNA: TGTGCCAGCAGTGAAGTAGCGGGGGTAGAGACCCAGTACTTC

J gene: TRBJ1-2
D gene: TRBD1
clone size: -
V gene: TRBV5-1
CDR3 protein: CASSFSTGDHYGYTF
CDR3 DNA: TGCGCCAGCAGCTTCTCGACAGGGGATCACTATGGCTACACCTTC

J gene: TRBJ1-2
D gene: -
clone size: -
V gene: TRBV7-9
CDR3 protein: CASSSTGGLNYGYTF
CDR3 DNA: TGTGCCAGCAGCTCTACGGGGGGACTAAACTATGGCTACACCTTC

J gene: TRBJ2-1
D gene: TRBD2
clone size: many
V gene: TRBV20-1
CDR3 protein: CSARTSGRVIGDEQFF
CDR3 DNA: TGCAGTGCTAGAACTAGCGGGAGGGTCATAGGGGATGAGCAGTTCTTC